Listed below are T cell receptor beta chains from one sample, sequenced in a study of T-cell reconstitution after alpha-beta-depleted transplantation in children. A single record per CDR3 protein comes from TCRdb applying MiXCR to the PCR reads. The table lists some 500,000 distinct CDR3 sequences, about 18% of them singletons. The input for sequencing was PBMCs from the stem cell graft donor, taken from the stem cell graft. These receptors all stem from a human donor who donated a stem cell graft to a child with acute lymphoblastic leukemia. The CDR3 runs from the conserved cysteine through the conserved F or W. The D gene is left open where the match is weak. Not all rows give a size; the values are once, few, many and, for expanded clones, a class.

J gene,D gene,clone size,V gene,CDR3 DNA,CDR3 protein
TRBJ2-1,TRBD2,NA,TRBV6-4,TGTGCCAGCAGTGACTCAGGAGCGGGAGGGAATGAGCAGTTCTTC,CASSDSGAGGNEQFF
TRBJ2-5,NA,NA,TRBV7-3,TGTGCCAGCAGCTTCAGGAGAGAAGAGACCCAGTACTTC,CASSFRREETQYF
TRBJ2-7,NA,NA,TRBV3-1,TGTGCCAGCAGCCAGAGGGGGGGCGAGCAGTACTTC,CASSQRGGEQYF
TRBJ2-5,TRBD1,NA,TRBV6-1,TGTGCCAGCAGGGGGACAGGCTTGGGTGAGCTGGCCCAGTACTTC,CASRGTGLGELAQYF
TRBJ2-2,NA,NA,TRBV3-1,TGTGCCAGCAATTCAATAAACACCGGGGAGCTGTTTTTT,CASNSINTGELFF
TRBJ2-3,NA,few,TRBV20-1,TGCAGTGCTAGAGGCTTGCGTACGCAGTATTTT,CSARGLRTQYF
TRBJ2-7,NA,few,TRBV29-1,TGCAGCGTTGAAGATACAGGCTACGAGCAGTACTTC,CSVEDTGYEQYF
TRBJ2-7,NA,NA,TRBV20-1,TGCAGTGCTAGAAGGAAGGACTACGAGCAGTACTTC,CSARRKDYEQYF
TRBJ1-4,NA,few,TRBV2,TGTGCCAGCAGTGAATACAGTCTGAATGAAAAACTGTTTTTT,CASSEYSLNEKLFF
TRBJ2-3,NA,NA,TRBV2,TGTGCCAGCACACTTAGACGGTTGGCAGATACGCAGTATTTT,CASTLRRLADTQYF
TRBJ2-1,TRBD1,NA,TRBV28,TGTGCCAGCAGTTCGGACAGGTCTTACAATGAGCAGTTCTTC,CASSSDRSYNEQFF
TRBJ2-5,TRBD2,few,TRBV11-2,TGTGCCAGCAGCTTATCCGGACTAGCGGGGGCGGAGACCCAGTACTTC,CASSLSGLAGAETQYF
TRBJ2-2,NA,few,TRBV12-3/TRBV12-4,TGTGCCAGCAGTTTCGGCCGATACACCGGGGAGCTGTTTTTT,CASSFGRYTGELFF
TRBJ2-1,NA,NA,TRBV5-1,TGCGCCAGCAGCTTGGGACCCTTTGTTAGCTCCTACAATGAGCAGTTCTTC,CASSLGPFVSSYNEQFF
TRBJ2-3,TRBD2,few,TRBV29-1,TGCAGCGTTGACAACGGCGGGAGAACAGATACGCAGTATTTT,CSVDNGGRTDTQYF
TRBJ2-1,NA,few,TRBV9,TGTGCCAGCAGCGCTGGGACTTCAGACAATGAGCAGTTCTTC,CASSAGTSDNEQFF
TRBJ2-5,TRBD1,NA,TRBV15,TGTGCCACCAGCGGGGGGACAGGGTGGGGGCAAGAGACCCAGTACTTC,CATSGGTGWGQETQYF
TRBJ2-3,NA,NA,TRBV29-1,TGCAGCGTTGAGGGGGCAGATACGCAGTATTTT,CSVEGADTQYF
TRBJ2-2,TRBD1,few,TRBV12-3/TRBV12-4,TGTGCCAGCAGTTTACCCCGGCAGGGGGTTGGGACCGGGGAGCTGTTTTTT,CASSLPRQGVGTGELFF
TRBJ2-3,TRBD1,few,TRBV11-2,TGTGCCAGCAGTCCCGACTGGGGACAGTACACAGATACGCAGTATTTT,CASSPDWGQYTDTQYF
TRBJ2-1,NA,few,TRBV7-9,TGTGCAGAGTGGTGGGATTACAATGAGCAGTTCTTC,CAEWWDYNEQFF
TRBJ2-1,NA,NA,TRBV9,TGTGCCAGCAGCCCCCAGGGGGAGGGGTTAAGTGAGCAGTTCTTC,CASSPQGEGLSEQFF
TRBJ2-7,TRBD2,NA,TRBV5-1,TGCGCCAGCAGCTTAGGACTAGCTGAGCTCTACGAGCAGTACTTC,CASSLGLAELYEQYF
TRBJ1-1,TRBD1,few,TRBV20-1,TGCAGTGCTAGACAGGGGGCGAGAACTGAAGCTTTCTTT,CSARQGARTEAFF
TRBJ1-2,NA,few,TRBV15,TGTGCCACCAGCAGAGACCCCACTAGGTATAGTTTCTATGGCTACACCTTC,CATSRDPTRYSFYGYTF
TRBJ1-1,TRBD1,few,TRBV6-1,TGTGCCAGTCGGGCGGGACAGGGGCACACTGAAGCTTTCTTT,CASRAGQGHTEAFF
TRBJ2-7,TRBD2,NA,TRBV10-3,TGTGCCATCAGTGATGGACTAGGCCGGGGGTACGAGCAGTACTTC,CAISDGLGRGYEQYF
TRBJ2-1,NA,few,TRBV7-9,TGTGCCAGCAGCTTCGGACGGGGTTCGGGCAATGAGCAGTTCTTC,CASSFGRGSGNEQFF
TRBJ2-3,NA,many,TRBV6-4,TGTGCCAGCAGTGACTCGGCCACAGATACGCAGTATTTT,CASSDSATDTQYF
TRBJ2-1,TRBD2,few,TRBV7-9,TGTGCCAGCCGGCCAGCGGGAGGGCCGTACAATGAGCAGTTCTTC,CASRPAGGPYNEQFF
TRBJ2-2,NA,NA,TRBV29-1,TGCAGCGTCCAGGGTTTCGTTCCGCCCGGGGAGCTGTTTTTT,CSVQGFVPPGELFF
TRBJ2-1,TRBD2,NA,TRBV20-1,TGCAGTGCCTCCGGGACTAGCGGCTACAATGAGCAGTTCTTC,CSASGTSGYNEQFF
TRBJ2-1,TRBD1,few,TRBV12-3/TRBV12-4,TGTGCCAGCAGGGGGACAGAGTCCTACAATGAGCAGTTCTTC,CASRGTESYNEQFF
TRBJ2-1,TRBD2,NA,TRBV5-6,TGTGCCAGCAGCTTGGACCCTAGCGGGACCTACAATGAGCAGTTCTTC,CASSLDPSGTYNEQFF
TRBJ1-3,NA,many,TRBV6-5,TGTGCCAGCAGTTACGAAGACAGTTCTGGAAACACCATATATTTT,CASSYEDSSGNTIYF
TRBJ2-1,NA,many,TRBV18,TGTGCCAGCTCACCAAGGCTCCAGTACAATGAGCAGTTCTTC,CASSPRLQYNEQFF